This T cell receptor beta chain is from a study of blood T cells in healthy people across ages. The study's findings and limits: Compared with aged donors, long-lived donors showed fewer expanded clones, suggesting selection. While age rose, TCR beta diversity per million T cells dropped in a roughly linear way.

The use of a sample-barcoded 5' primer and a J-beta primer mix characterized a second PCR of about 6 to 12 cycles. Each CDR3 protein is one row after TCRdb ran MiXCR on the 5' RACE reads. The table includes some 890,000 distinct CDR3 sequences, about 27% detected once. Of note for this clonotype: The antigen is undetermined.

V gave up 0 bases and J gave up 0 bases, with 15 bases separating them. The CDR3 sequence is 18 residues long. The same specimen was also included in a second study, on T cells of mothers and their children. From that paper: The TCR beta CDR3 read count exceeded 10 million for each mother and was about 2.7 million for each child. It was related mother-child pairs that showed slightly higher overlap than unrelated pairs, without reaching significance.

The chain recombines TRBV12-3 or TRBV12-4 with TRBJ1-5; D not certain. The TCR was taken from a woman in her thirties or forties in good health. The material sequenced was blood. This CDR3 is CASSLALGSADSNQPQHF. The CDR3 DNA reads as TGTGCCAGCAGTTTAGCGTTGGGGTCGGCTGATAGCAATCAGCCCCAGCATTTT.